This T cell receptor beta chain is drawn from a study of glioma-infiltrating T cells. Per the germline V gene, CDR1 is SNHLY and CDR2 is FYNNEI. V lost 7 bases to trimming and J lost 4 bases; unmatched junction nucleotides: 6. The CDR3 extends over 14 amino acids. Study outcomes and limitations: Gliomas, especially low-grade, showed above-expected tissue-blood divergence; non-neoplastic patients showed below. Very few CDR3 sequences were shared between tissue and blood.

The table lists this clonotype with many counts. Antigen: not known. Using RNA template, CDR3s of TCR alpha and beta were amplified with iRepertoire arm-PCR. One-step reverse transcription and amplification started from around 100-400 ng of tissue mRNA or PBMC total RNA. TCRdb reanalysed the multiplex PCR reads using MiXCR and keeps one entry per CDR3 protein. In the table there are approximately 40,000 distinct CDR3 sequences, about 20% of which are singletons. The sequence derives from a human donor with low-grade glioma or glioblastoma, undergoing nonglioma brain surgery, or in good health (not recorded which). V is TRBV2 and J is TRBJ2-3; TRBD2 matches at 9 bases. Specimen: glioma tissue, nonneoplastic brain tissue, or PBMCs (not recorded which). CDR3 region: CASKLAGFADTQYF. The CDR3 DNA is TGTGCCAGCAAGCTAGCGGGGTTCGCAGATACGCAGTATTTT.